This TCR beta chain is from a study of glioma-infiltrating T cells after dendritic cell vaccination. Study-level findings and limits: Higher TCR clonality did not directly relate to longer survival.

Amplification used 60 V beta primers and 13 J beta primers. The protocol was immunoSEQ multiplex PCR, while the TCRdb copy is restricted to in-frame clones and leaves out a portion. Here the sample spans 20,000 or so clones, nearly 90% being singletons. In the case of this clone: Its specificity is unknown.

In germline, CDR1 is MDHEN, CDR2 SYDVKM. The CDR3 runs 15 residues. The germline V and J ends were trimmed by 1 base and 1 base, with 8 bases remaining between them. Time point denoted: after dendritic cell vaccination, including at tumor progression/relapse. The sequences come from blood, collected after dendritic cell vaccination. This rearrangement joins TRBV28 to TRBJ1-3; D gene unclear. The origin of this receptor is a human donor with glioblastoma. As DNA, the CDR3 is TGTGCCAGCAGTTTATCGGGGATGTCTGGAAACACCATATATTTT. Translating it yields CASSLSGMSGNTIYF.